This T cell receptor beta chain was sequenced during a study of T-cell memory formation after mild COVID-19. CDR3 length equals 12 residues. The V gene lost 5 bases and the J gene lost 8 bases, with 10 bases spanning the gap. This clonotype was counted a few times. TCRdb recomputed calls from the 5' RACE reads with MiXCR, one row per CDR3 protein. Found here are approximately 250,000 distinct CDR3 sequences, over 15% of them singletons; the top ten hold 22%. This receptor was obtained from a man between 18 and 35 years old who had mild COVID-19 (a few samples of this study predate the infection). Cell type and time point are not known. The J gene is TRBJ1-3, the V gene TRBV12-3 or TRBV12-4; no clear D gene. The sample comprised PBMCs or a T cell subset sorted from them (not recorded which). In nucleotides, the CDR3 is TGTGCCAGCAGTAGGACTGACGACACCATATATTTT. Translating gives CASSRTDDTIYF.